These 17 T cell receptor beta chains originate from one sample sequenced in a study of control samples from healthy donors and cancer patients. The method was immunoSEQ multiplex PCR; TCRdb's version includes in-frame clones alone and lacks a portion of them. Of just under 150,000 clones detected, more than 85% appear once; the ten largest clones hold approximately 3.2%. Sequencing was carried out using blood. The receptors shown here come from a man aged 25-45 years in good health.

The rearrangement uses TRBV11-3 and TRBJ2-2; D uncertain. Germline CDR1 is SGHNT and CDR2 is YENEEA. V was cut by 6 bases and J by 0 bases, with 14 bases left in between. This CDR3 is 16 amino acids long. CDR3 loop: CASSLGFIANTGELFF. DNA of the CDR3: TGTGCCAGCAGTCTGGGGTTCATCGCGAACACCGGGGAGCTGTTTTTT.

The DNA of the CDR3 is TGTGCCAGCAGCTTAGTTCAGGGAAACTATGGCTACACCTTC. Its protein product is CASSLVQGNYGYTF. This chain connects TRBV7-9 to TRBJ1-2, with D possibly matching TRBD1 (5 bases). Germline CDR1 is SEHNR and CDR2 is FQNEAQ (reference sequence). The CDR3 has 14 residues. V was trimmed by 1 base and J by 2 bases, leaving 8 bases between them.

The chain joins TRBV5-1 to TRBJ2-7; the D gene is possibly TRBD1 (5 bases). This CDR3 has 14 amino acids. Germline values: CDR1 SGHRS, CDR2 YFSETQ. Trimming removed 6 bases at V and 1 base at J, with 14 bases between. CDR3 in DNA: TGCGCCAGCATGCGAGACAGCCGATCCTACGAGCAGTACTTC. This codes for CASMRDSRSYEQYF.

The rearrangement joins TRBV19 to TRBJ1-1; a weak D match, TRBD1 (5 bases). Germline values: CDR1 LNHDA, CDR2 SQIVND (reference sequence). The CDR3 is 14 residues long. Between the trimmed V and J ends, which lost 6 bases and 3 bases, there was a span of 14 bases. The CDR3 protein is CASRARVFDTEAFF. The CDR3, as DNA: TGTGCCAGTAGAGCCAGGGTATTTGACACTGAAGCTTTCTTT.

This clone showed up just a few times. CDR3 DNA: TGTGCCAGCAGCTTAGCAGGCAGGGGGGTTAATTCACCCCTCCACTTT. It is translated as CASSLAGRGVNSPLHF. The chain is built from TRBV7-2 and TRBJ1-6; 7 nucleotides agree with TRBD1. The germline CDR1 and CDR2 sequences are SGHTA and FQGNSA. CDR3 length equals 16 residues. After removal of 0 bases from V and 6 bases from J, the junction contained 5 bases not matched to a gene.

The chain uses TRBV6-5 and TRBJ2-1; TRBD2 matches at 7 bases. From germline, CDR1 is MNHEY and CDR2 SVGAGI. V was pared by 3 bases and J by 9 bases, with 8 bases of the junction left unmatched. The CDR3 covers 14 residues. CDR3 protein: CASSYSGPEGEQFF. In DNA, the CDR3 is TGTGCCAGCAGTTATAGCGGGCCGGAGGGTGAGCAGTTCTTC.

V gene TRBV11-2 combines with J gene TRBJ1-6, with D uncertain. CDR1 SGHAT and CDR2 FQNNGV come from the germline V gene. The CDR3 length is 16 residues. The V and J ends lost 0 bases and 0 bases respectively, with 6 bases between them. CDR3 DNA sequence: TGTGCCAGCAGCTTAGAGGGGAGCTCCTATAATTCACCCCTCCACTTT. Its protein is CASSLEGSSYNSPLHF.

The V call is TRBV6-5, the J call TRBJ1-4, with no clear D. CDR1 and CDR2 from the germline V gene are MNHEY and SVGAGI. V dropped 5 bases and J dropped 2 bases, with 9 bases sitting between them. The CDR3 has 14 residues. The CDR3 DNA is TGTGCCAGCAGTCTGACCGCGACTAATGAAAAACTGTTTTTT. Amino acids: CASSLTATNEKLFF.

The chain has TRBV5-6 and TRBJ1-1; D is unclear. Germline CDR1 reads SGHDT; CDR2 reads YYEEEE. The CDR3 spans 13 residues. With 5 bases removed from V and 5 bases from J, the gap between germline ends came to 13 bases. The CDR3 reads CASRGPSKTEAFF. The CDR3 DNA reads as TGTGCCAGCAGAGGTCCTTCTAAGACTGAAGCTTTCTTT.

V and J are TRBV6-1 and TRBJ2-1; D not certain. The CDR3 is 15 residues long. CDR1 MNHNS and CDR2 SASEGT come from the germline V gene. Deletions cut 2 bases from V and 0 bases from J, with 8 bases between. The CDR3 loop is CASSEWRSSYNEQFF. CDR3 coding DNA: TGTGCCAGCAGTGAATGGCGGAGCTCCTACAATGAGCAGTTCTTC.

This sequence joins TRBV7-9 and TRBJ1-2; weak D call: TRBD1 (5 bases). The CDR3 consists of 13 residues. The germline V gene has CDR1 SEHNR and CDR2 FQNEAQ (reference sequence). The V end was cut by 5 bases, the J end by 4 bases, with 11 bases between. The CDR3 DNA follows: TGTGCCAGCAGCCTCGGGGCCTCCTATGGCTACACCTTC. Amino acids: CASSLGASYGYTF.

The CDR3 here is CASSSLEQGVSPLHF. The CDR3 DNA sequence: TGTGCCAGCAGTTCCCTCGAGCAGGGGGTTTCACCCCTCCACTTT. The genes are TRBV27 and TRBJ1-6; 7 nucleotides line up with TRBD1. V lost 4 bases and J lost 9; bases outside the gene matches: 9. Per the germline V gene, CDR1 is MNHEY and CDR2 is SMNVEV (reference sequence). This CDR3 is 15 amino acids long.

The V and J genes are TRBV5-6 and TRBJ1-2, with TRBD1 matching over 7 bases. This CDR3 contains 14 residues. Germline V lookup: CDR1 SGHDT, CDR2 YYEEEE. V trimming: 0 bases; J trimming: 7 bases; junction bases outside the gene matches: 6. Here the CDR3 DNA reads TGTGCCAGCAGCTTGGCCGACAGGGTGGTTGGCTACACCTTC. Amino acid sequence: CASSLADRVVGYTF.

The rearrangement uses TRBV5-1 and TRBJ1-4; D remains unclear. This CDR3 spans 14 amino acids. Trimming stripped 5 bases from V and 0 bases from J, with 8 bases between. The germline CDR1 and CDR2 sequences are SGHRS and YFSETQ. The CDR3 DNA follows: TGCGCCAGCAGAGTCACTCCAACTAATGAAAAACTGTTTTTT. Its protein is CASRVTPTNEKLFF.

DNA of the CDR3: TGCGCCAGCAGCCAAGGGGGACAGGGGGATTACTATGGCTACACCTTC. Protein sequence: CASSQGGQGDYYGYTF. This chain connects TRBV4-1 to TRBJ1-2, with 11 nucleotides matching TRBD1. Germline CDR1 reads MGHRA; CDR2 reads YSYEKL. The length of the CDR3 is 16 residues. Trimming at V came to 1 base and at J to 3 bases, leaving 4 bases not matched to a gene.

This clone was seen just once. The chain uses TRBV28 and TRBJ2-7; no reliable D call. Germline values: CDR1 MDHEN, CDR2 SYDVKM. Deletions cut 3 bases from V and 0 bases from J, with 15 bases between. The CDR3 consists of 16 residues. CDR3 residues: CASSFAAALSSYEQYF. In nucleotides, the CDR3 is TGTGCCAGCAGTTTTGCAGCAGCCCTTAGCTCCTACGAGCAGTACTTC.

The chain has TRBV12-3 or TRBV12-4 and TRBJ1-2; D unclear. The CDR3 covers 12 residues. Deletions cut 5 bases from V and 8 bases from J, with 12 bases between. The DNA of the CDR3 is TGTGCCAGCAGTCCGAGACTAAAGGGCTACACCTTC. Translated: CASSPRLKGYTF.